Below, one T cell receptor (beta chain) is given with its context. Its antigen is unidentified. This specimen belongs to a study of T cells in Graves' hyperthyroidism and ophthalmopathy. Findings and caveats of the study: Classification by a 13 V-J model distinguished ophthalmopathy from stable hyperthyroidism. The model identified upcoming ophthalmopathy a median approximately six months ahead of onset. The majority of expanded thyroid clonotypes above 0.001 also appeared in blood.

In germline, CDR1 is SGHTS, CDR2 YDEGEE. Trimming shortened V by 0 bases and J by 4 bases, and 11 bases separated the two germline ends. This CDR3 contains 16 residues. The TCR beta CDR3 regions underwent amplification using RNA transcripts as the source. The TCR CDR3 was amplified in a first-round RT-PCR using the HTBI primer set. TCRdb reprocessed the multiplex PCR reads with MiXCR, giving one entry per CDR3 protein. Counted here are about half a million distinct CDR3 sequences, about 16% occurring once; the ten biggest clones make up 25% to 30%. The sequence came from a woman aged 30 to 39 with Graves' ophthalmopathy. The specimen was blood. The rearrangement uses TRBV5-8 and TRBJ2-6; D not certain. CDR3 bases: TGTGCCAGCAGCTTGGGGGCCACAAGGGGGGCCAACGTCCTGACTTTC. It specifies CASSLGATRGANVLTF.